These 13 T cell receptor beta chains came from one sample sequenced in a study of human T cells and chemical hapten exposure. TCRdb called the RACE reads again in MiXCR, with one record for every CDR3 protein. The sample contains tens of thousands of distinct CDR3 sequences, about 5% of which appear only once. The time point is: patch test 3, about 24 weeks after DPC sensitization. Treatment specified: therapeutic diphenylcyclopropenone sensitization with weekly scalp DPC. Sequenced here: whole blood, sampled in connection with sensitization to the hapten diphenylcyclopropenone (DPC). The receptors originated from a man under 40 with alopecia areata. Some clones in this sample may be carry-over from other donors' samples.

In this sample, this clonotype turned up many times. The genes are TRBV15 and TRBJ1-5; perhaps TRBD1 as D (6 bases). CDR3 length: 15 residues. Trimming removed 2 bases from V and 5 bases from J, with 13 bases in between. CDR1 is LNHNV, CDR2 YYDKDF, per germline (reference sequence). CDR3 sequence: CATSRNNRADQPQHF. CDR3 nucleotides: TGTGCCACCAGCAGAAACAACAGGGCGGATCAGCCCCAGCATTTT.

This clonotype is termed medium-sized. The chain has TRBV30 and TRBJ2-3; TRBD2 agrees at 7 bases. The germline V gene encodes CDR1 GTSNPN and CDR2 SVGIG (reference sequence). This CDR3 is 11 amino acids long. The CDR3 sequence: CASGGTDTQYF. CDR3 DNA: TGTGCATCCGGGGGGACAGATACGCAGTATTTT.

This clonotype was found many times. V gene TRBV7-2 combines with J gene TRBJ2-7; TRBD2 agrees at 10 bases. The CDR3 consists of 18 residues. J lost 2 bases, V lost 4 bases, and 14 bases had no gene match. Germline V gene sequence: CDR1 SGHTA, CDR2 FQGNSA. CDR3: CASSSPNYPAGGPYEQYF. Written as DNA, the CDR3 is TGTGCCAGCAGCTCCCCCAATTATCCAGCGGGGGGGCCCTACGAGCAGTACTTC.

This clonotype was detected ten times or more. V is TRBV6-2 or TRBV6-3 and J is TRBJ1-1, with D uncertain. The CDR3 spans 17 residues. The V end lost 6 bases, the J end lost 0 bases, and 20 bases lay between the germline ends. Germline lookup yields CDR1 MNHEY and CDR2 SVGEGT. DNA for the CDR3: TGTGCCAGCAGCTCCGATACCCCGGCGGAGATGAACACTGAAGCTTTCTTT. This sequence encodes CASSSDTPAEMNTEAFF.

This clonotype was seen at least ten times. This chain uses TRBV7-6 with TRBJ2-1; D perhaps matches TRBD2 (6 bases). This CDR3 comprises 15 residues. Trimming pared 0 bases from V and 8 bases from J, leaving 14 bases between. Germline assignment: CDR1 SGHVS and CDR2 FNYEAQ. This chain's CDR3 is CASSLAGDLPDEQFF. The CDR3 nucleotides are TGTGCCAGCAGCTTAGCTGGGGACTTACCGGATGAGCAGTTCTTC.

This clonotype was observed at least ten times. The V call is TRBV29-1, the J call TRBJ2-5; D unresolved. The CDR3 length is 13 residues. Deletions cut 4 bases from V and 2 bases from J, with 11 bases between. CDR1 is SQVTM and CDR2 is ANQGSEA in the germline V gene. The CDR3 region is CSVVGQLQETQYF. In nucleotides, the CDR3 is TGCAGCGTTGTAGGGCAGCTACAAGAGACCCAGTACTTC.

This clonotype was seen at least ten times. J is TRBJ2-2 and V is TRBV27; D is unresolved. V was pared by 7 bases and J by 4 bases, with 10 bases between. Germline V gene data show CDR1 as MNHEY and CDR2 as SMNVEV (reference sequence). CDR3 length: 13 residues. The CDR3, as DNA: TGTGCCAGCACCATACCGGGCACCGGGGAGCTGTTTTTT. The encoded protein is CASTIPGTGELFF.

The rearrangement links TRBV6-6 to TRBJ1-5, with D hard to call. V was shortened by 0 bases and J by 6 bases, with 6 bases between the two germline ends. Germline lookup yields CDR1 MNHNY and CDR2 SVGAGI (reference sequence). This CDR3 is 13 amino acids long. The CDR3 sequence is CASSYSVRQPQHF. The CDR3 region has the DNA TGTGCCAGCAGTTACTCGGTTCGTCAGCCCCAGCATTTT.

This clonotype was detected ten times or more. The rearrangement links TRBV5-4 to TRBJ1-1, with a possible D match to TRBD1 (5 bases). The CDR3 consists of 13 residues. The V end lost 4 bases, the J end lost 1 base, and 8 bases lay between the germline ends. CDR1 is SGHNT, CDR2 YYREEE, per germline (reference sequence). CDR3 DNA: TGTGCCAGCAGCAGGGACGGGAACACTGAAGCTTTCTTT. Amino acids: CASSRDGNTEAFF.

Many counts were recorded for this clonotype. The junction shows a germline mismatch at one end, possibly a read error. This rearrangement joins TRBV7-7 to TRBJ2-1, with 9 bases fitting TRBD1. The CDR3 covers 17 residues. CDR1 and CDR2 (germline): SSHAT, FNYEAQ (reference sequence). The CDR3 nucleotides are TGTGCTAGCAGCTCCGGACAGGGGCATTCGGGTTACAATGAGCAGTTCTTC. This gives the protein CASSSGQGHSGYNEQFF. The full variable domain, in which reference TRBV7-7 and TRBJ2-1 provide the parts outside the CDR3, is GAGVSQSPRYKVTKRGQDVTLRCDPISSHATLYWYQQALGQGPEFLTYFNYEAQPDKSGLPSDRFSAERPEGSISTLTIQRTEQRDSAMYRCASSSGQGHSGYNEQFFGPGTRLTVL.

In its sample, this clonotype was seen many times. The V gene is TRBV7-8, the J gene TRBJ2-1; a weak D match, TRBD1 (5 bases). Trimming shortened V by 5 bases and J by 0 bases, and 5 bases separated the two germline ends. The CDR3 extends over 13 amino acids. The V gene's germline CDR1 is SGHVS and CDR2 FQNEAQ. For the CDR3, the DNA is TGTGCCAGCAGCGGGGCCTCCTACAATGAGCAGTTCTTC. Its protein product is CASSGASYNEQFF. The variable domain in full, with the rest retrieved from reference TRBV7-8 and TRBJ2-1, is GAGVSQSPRYKVAKRGQDVALRCDPISGHVSLFWYQQALGQGPEFLTYFQNEAQLDKSGLPSDRFFAERPEGSVSTLKIQRTQQEDSAVYLCASSGASYNEQFFGPGTRLTVL.

This clonotype was recorded many times. V usage is TRBV4-2 and J usage is TRBJ1-6; unclear D gene. CDR3 size: 14 residues. Looked up from germline, CDR1 is LGHNA and CDR2 is YNFKEQ. V was pared by 0 bases and J by 5 bases, with 5 bases between. Here the CDR3 reads CASSQDQDNSPLHF. The CDR3 nucleotides are TGTGCCAGCAGCCAAGATCAGGATAATTCACCCCTCCACTTT.

This clonotype was detected ten times or more. This chain connects TRBV4-1 to TRBJ2-3; D may be TRBD2 (6 bases). CDR1 and CDR2 from the germline V gene are MGHRA and YSYEKL. Trimming left V 2 bases short and J 0 bases short, with 9 bases between. This CDR3 comprises 15 residues. The CDR3 protein is CASSQLGTSTDTQYF. Written as DNA, the CDR3 is TGCGCCAGCAGCCAACTCGGGACTAGCACAGATACGCAGTATTTT.